The TCR beta chain described here comes from a study of response to subunit inactivated influenza vaccine. Study results and caveats: It was suggested by the authors that few new T cells are recruited by each seasonal influenza vaccination.

Each CDR3 protein gets one entry after TCRdb re-called the RT-PCR reads with MiXCR. The repertoire consists of around 520,000 distinct CDR3 sequences, with around 25% occurring once and the leading ten covering around 2%. Per germline, CDR1 SNHLY and CDR2 FYNNEI. With 2 bases removed from V and 11 bases from J, the gap between germline ends came to 12 bases. The CDR3 is made up of 12 amino acids. This clonotype was recorded a few times. Its matching antigen is unknown. This chain connects TRBV2 to TRBJ1-1, with TRBD1 as a possible D gene (6 bases). The source of this sequence is a man aged 45-65 years who received an inactivated influenza vaccine. Sequencing used CD4+ T cells sorted from PBMCs, obtained around 5 days after vaccination. CDR3 coding DNA: TGTGCCAGCAGTGAACAGGGGTTGGGCGCTTTCTTT. This sequence encodes CASSEQGLGAFF.